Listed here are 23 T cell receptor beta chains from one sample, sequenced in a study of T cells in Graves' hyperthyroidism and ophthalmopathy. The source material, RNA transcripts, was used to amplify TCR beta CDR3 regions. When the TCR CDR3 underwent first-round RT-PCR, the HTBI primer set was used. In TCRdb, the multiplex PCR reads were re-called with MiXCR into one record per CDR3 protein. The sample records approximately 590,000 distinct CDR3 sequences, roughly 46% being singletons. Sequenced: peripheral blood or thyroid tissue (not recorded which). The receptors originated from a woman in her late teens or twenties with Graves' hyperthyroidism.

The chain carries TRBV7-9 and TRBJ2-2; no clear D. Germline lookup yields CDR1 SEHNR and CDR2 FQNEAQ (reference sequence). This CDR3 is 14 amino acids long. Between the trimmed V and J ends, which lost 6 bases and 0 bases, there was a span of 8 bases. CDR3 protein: CASSLLTNTGELFF. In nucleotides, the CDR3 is TGTGCCAGCAGTTTACTGACGAACACCGGGGAGCTGTTTTTT.

The CDR3 reads CASSLSVRGNTEAFF. The CDR3 DNA is TGTGCCAGCAGCTTGTCGGTAAGGGGGAACACTGAAGCTTTCTTT. V and J are TRBV7-2 and TRBJ1-1; D possibly corresponds to TRBD1 (5 bases). The CDR3 extends over 15 amino acids. V lost 3 bases to trimming and J lost 1 base, with 12 bases between them. Germline CDR1 and CDR2: SGHTA and FQGNSA.

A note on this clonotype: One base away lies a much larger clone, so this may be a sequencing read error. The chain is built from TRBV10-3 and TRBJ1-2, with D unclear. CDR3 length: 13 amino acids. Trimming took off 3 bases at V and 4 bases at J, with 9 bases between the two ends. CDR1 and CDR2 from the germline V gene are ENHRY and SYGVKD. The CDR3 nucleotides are TGTGCCATCAGTGATCCAGGCCTCTATGGCTACACCTTC. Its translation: CAISDPGLYGYTF.

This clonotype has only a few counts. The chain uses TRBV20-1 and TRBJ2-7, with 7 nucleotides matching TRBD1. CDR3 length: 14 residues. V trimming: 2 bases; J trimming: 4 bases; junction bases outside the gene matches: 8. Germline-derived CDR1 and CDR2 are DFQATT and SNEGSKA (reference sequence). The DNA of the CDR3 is TGCAGTGCTAGAAGACAGGGAATCTTGTACGAGCAGTACTTC. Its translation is CSARRQGILYEQYF.

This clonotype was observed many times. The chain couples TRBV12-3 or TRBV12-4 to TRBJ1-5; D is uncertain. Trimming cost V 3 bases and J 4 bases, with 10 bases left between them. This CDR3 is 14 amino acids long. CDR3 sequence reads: CASSLGLRNQPQHF. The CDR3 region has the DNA TGTGCCAGCAGTTTGGGTCTGAGGAATCAGCCCCAGCATTTT.

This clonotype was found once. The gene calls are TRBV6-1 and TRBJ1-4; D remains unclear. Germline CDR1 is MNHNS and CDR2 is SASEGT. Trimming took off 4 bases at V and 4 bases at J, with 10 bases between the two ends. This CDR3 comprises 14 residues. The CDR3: CASSADGVNEKLFF. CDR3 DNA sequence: TGTGCCAGCAGTGCCGACGGTGTTAATGAAAAACTGTTTTTT.

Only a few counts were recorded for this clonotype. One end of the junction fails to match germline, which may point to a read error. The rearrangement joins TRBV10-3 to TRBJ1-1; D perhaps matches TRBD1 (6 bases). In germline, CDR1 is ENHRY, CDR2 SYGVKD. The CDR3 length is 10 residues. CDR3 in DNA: TGTGCCATCAGTGAGTCGACCAGGGGCTTT. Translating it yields CAISESTRGF.

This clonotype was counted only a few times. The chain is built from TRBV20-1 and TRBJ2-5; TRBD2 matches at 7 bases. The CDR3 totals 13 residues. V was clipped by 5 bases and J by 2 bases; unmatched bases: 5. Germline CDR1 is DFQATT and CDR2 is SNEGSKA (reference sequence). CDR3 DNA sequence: TGCAGTGCTCCGGGAGGTTGGCAAGAGACCCAGTACTTC. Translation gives CSAPGGWQETQYF.

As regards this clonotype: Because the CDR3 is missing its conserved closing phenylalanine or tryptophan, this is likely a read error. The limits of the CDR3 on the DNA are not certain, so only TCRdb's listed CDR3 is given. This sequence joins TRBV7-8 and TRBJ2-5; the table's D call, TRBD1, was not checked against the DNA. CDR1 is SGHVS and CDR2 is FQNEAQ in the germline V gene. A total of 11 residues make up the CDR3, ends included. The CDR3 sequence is CASSYPGQGSP.

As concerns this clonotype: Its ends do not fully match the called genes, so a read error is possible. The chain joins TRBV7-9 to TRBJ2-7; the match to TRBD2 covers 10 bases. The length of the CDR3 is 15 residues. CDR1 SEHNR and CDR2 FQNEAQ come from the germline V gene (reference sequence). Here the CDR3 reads CASSLAGGRAGELYF. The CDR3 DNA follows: TGTGCCAGCAGTTTAGCGGGAGGACGAGCCGGGGAGCTGTACTTC.

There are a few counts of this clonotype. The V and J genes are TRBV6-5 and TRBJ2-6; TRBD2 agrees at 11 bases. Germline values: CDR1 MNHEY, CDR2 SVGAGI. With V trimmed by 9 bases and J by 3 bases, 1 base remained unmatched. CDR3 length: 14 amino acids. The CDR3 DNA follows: TGTGCCAGTACTAGCGGGAGTGGGGCCAACGTCCTGACTTTC. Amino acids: CASTSGSGANVLTF.

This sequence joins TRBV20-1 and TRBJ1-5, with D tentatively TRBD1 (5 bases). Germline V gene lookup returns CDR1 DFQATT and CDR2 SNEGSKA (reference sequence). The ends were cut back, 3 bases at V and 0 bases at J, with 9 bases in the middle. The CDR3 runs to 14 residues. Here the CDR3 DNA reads TGCAGTGCTAGTGCGACAGATAGCAATCAGCCCCAGCATTTT. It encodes CSASATDSNQPQHF.

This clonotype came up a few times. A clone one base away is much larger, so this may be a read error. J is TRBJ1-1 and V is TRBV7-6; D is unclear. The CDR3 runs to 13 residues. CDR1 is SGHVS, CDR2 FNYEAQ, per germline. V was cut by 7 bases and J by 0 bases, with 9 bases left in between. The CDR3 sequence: CASNQKLNTEAFF. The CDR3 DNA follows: TGTGCCAGCAACCAGAAGTTGAACACTGAAGCTTTCTTT.

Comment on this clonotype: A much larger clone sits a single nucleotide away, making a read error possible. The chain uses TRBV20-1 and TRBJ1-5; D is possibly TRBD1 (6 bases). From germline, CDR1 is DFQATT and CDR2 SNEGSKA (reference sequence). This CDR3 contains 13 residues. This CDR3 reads CSAGEDRDQPQHF. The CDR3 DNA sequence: TGCAGTGCTGGAGAGGACAGAGATCAGCCCCAGCATTTT.

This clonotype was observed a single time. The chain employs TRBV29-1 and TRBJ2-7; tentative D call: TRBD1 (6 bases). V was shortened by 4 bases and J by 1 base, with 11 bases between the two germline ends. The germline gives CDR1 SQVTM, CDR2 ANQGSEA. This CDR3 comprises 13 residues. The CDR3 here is CSVVPQGSYEQYF. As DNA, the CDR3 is TGCAGCGTTGTTCCGCAGGGGTCCTACGAGCAGTACTTC.

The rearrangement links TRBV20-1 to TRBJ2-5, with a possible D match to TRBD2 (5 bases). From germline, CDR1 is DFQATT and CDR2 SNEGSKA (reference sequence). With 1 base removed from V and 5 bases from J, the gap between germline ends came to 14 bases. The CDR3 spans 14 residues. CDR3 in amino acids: CSARGGPSGETQYF. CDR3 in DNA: TGCAGTGCTAGAGGGGGTCCCTCGGGGGAGACCCAGTACTTC.

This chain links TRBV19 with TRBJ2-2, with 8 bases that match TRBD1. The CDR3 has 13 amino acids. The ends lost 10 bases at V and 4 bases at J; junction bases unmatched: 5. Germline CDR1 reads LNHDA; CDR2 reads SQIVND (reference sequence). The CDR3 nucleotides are TGTGCCACCTCAGACAGGGGCACCGGGGAGCTGTTTTTT. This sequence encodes CATSDRGTGELFF.

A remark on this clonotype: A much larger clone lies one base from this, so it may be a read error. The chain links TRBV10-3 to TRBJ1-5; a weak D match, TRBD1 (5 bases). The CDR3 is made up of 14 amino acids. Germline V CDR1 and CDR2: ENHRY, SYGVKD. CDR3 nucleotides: TGTGCCAGCAGTGTCAGGGACGGCAATCAGCCCCAGCATTTT. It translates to CASSVRDGNQPQHF.

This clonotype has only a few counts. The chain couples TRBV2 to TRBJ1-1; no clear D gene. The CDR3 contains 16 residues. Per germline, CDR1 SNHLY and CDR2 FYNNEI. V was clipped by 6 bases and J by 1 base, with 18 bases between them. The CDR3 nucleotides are TGTGCCAGCAGCTTATCGGCCCGAATGAGGAACACTGAAGCTTTCTTT. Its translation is CASSLSARMRNTEAFF.

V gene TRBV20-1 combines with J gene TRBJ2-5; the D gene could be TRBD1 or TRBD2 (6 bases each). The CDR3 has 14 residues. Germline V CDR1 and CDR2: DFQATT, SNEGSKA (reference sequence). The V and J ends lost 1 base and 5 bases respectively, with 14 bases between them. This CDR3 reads CSARAWGASETQYF. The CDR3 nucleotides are TGCAGTGCTAGAGCTTGGGGGGCATCGGAGACCCAGTACTTC.

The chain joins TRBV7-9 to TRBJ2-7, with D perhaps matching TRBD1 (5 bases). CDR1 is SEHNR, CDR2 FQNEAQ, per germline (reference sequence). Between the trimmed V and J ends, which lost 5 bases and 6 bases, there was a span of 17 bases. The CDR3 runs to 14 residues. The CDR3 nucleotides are TGTGCCAGCAGCAAAGACAGTAAGGTATCCGAGCAGTACTTC. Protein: CASSKDSKVSEQYF.

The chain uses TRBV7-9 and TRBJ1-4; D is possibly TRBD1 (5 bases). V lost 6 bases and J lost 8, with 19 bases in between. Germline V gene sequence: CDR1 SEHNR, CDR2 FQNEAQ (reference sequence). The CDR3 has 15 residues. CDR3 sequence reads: CASSRMGQGREKLFF. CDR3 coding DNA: TGTGCCAGCAGTCGAATGGGGCAGGGTCGGGAAAAACTGTTTTTT.

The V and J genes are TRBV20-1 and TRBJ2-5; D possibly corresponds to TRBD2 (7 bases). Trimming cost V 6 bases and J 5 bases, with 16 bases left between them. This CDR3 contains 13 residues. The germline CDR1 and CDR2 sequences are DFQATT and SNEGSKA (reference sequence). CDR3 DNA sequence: TGCAGTGCGACAGGACTAGTCGGCGAGACCCAGTACTTC. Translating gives CSATGLVGETQYF.